This T cell receptor beta chain was sequenced in a study of regulatory T cells in long-lasting Graves disease. In germline, CDR1 is DFQATT, CDR2 SNEGSKA (reference sequence). The CDR3 sequence is 12 residues long. The V end was cut by 0 bases, the J end by 8 bases, with 8 bases between. Described time point: newly diagnosed GD, antithyroid drugs for less than 3 months. The TCR library was made from RNA that had been extracted from PBMCs in TRIzol. With iRepertoire HTBI primers and Arm-PCR of CDR3 regions, TCR beta libraries were built. TCRdb re-derived calls from the multiplex PCR reads in MiXCR, one entry per CDR3 protein. The table has roughly 250,000 distinct CDR3 sequences, 15% to 20% seen once; the top ten hold 14%. This clonotype was found many times. These records were also assigned to another study, of T cells in Graves' hyperthyroidism and ophthalmopathy. Per that study: The HTBI primer set served for first-round RT-PCR of the TCR CDR3.

The chain couples TRBV20-1 to TRBJ2-1; D gene ambiguous. This clonotype was sampled from a woman aged 25-40 years with Graves disease. The sample here was peripheral blood mononuclear cells (PBMCs), taken at new diagnosis, from a patient treated with antithyroid drugs. The CDR3 nucleotides read TGCAGTGCTAGAGATCCCAGCGATGAGCAGTTCTTC. Its translation: CSARDPSDEQFF.